This TCR beta chain was documented in a study of tumor and adjacent non-tumor tissue in lung cancer. Findings and caveats of the study: Normal lung showed higher cumulative top 100 clone frequency than tumor.

Note on this clonotype: The antigen is unknown.

The germline V and J ends were trimmed by 5 bases and 6 bases, with 16 bases remaining between them. The CDR3 runs to 14 residues. CDR1 is MNHEY and CDR2 is SVGAGI in the germline V gene. TCRbeta libraries were built with three rounds of nested PCR, modified from ARM-PCR. TCRdb reanalysed the multiplex PCR reads using MiXCR and keeps one entry per CDR3 protein. The sample lists around 100,000 distinct CDR3 sequences, about 60% occurring once. This sample's RNA came from whole unsorted tissue. The normal lung tissue was taken more than 3 cm from the tumor edge. Chemotherapy-naive patients with new lung cancer underwent thoracic surgery in China, August–November 2014.

The sequence derives from a man aged 25 to 40 with non-small cell lung cancer. The sample consisted of distant non-tumor lung tissue. V and J are TRBV6-5 and TRBJ1-2, with D perhaps matching TRBD1 (5 bases). The CDR3 loop reads CASSLIIGTDGYTF. CDR3 DNA sequence: TGTGCCAGCAGTCTTATAATTGGGACGGATGGCTACACCTTC.